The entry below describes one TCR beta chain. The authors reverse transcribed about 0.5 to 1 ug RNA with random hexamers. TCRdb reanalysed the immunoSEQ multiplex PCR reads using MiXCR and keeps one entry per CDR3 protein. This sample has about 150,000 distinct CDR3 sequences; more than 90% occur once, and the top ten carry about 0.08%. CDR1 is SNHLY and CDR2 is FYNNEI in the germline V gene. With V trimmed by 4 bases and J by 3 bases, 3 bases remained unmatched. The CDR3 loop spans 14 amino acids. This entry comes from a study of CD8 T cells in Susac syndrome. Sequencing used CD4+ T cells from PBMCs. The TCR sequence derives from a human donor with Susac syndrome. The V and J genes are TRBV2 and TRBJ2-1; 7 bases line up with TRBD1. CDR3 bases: TGTGCCAGCAGTGTGAGGACAGGCTACAATGAGCAGTTCTTC. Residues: CASSVRTGYNEQFF. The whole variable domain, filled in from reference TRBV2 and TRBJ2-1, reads EPEVTQTPSHQVTQMGQEVILRCVPISNHLYFYWYRQILGQKVEFLVSFYNNEISEKSEIFDDQFSVERPDGSNFTLKIRSTKLEDSAMYFCASSVRTGYNEQFFGPGTRLTVL.